The clone carrying this T cell receptor beta chain was seen just once. Its antigen remains unidentified. 60 Vbeta and 13 Jbeta primers were used in PCR. Authors' methods: Counted up in a later analysis, unique TCR beta chains came to some 82 million, with around 12 million shared. Generated by immunoSEQ multiplex PCR, the TCRdb table keeps only in-frame clones and is missing some. The V and J calls and clone size are taken from that table; D and trimming were inferred from the DNA. The sample holds 85,000 to 100,000 clones; roughly 82% are singletons and the top ten take roughly 8.4%. The data were obtained in a study of cytomegalovirus exposure and HLA in healthy donors. Study information: Of 350 to 400 genotyped donors, roughly 81% grouped in the Caucasian-associated ancestry cluster.

V lost 4 bases and J lost 10, with 17 bases in between. Germline assignment: CDR1 SQVTM and CDR2 ANQGSEA. CDR3 size: 13 residues. General observations from the study: In a later analysis, TCR beta V- and J-gene trimming showed a link to a missense DCLRE1C variant. Common viral pathogens seemed, in a later analysis, to connect with several of the most significant clusters.

What was sequenced was PBMCs. The TCR originated in a human donor in good health. The chain joins TRBV29-1 to TRBJ2-1, with D possibly being TRBD2 (6 bases). CDR3 nucleotides: TGCAGCGTTGGGGAACCTAGGGACTGCGAGCAGTTCTTC. It codes for CSVGEPRDCEQFF.